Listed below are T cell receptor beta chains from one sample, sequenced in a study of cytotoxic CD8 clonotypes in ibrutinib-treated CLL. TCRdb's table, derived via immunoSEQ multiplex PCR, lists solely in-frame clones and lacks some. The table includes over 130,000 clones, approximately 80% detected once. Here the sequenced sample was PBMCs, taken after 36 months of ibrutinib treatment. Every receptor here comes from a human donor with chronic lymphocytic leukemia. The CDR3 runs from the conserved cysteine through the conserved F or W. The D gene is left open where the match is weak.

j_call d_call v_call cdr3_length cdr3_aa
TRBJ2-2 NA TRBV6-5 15 CASSPERRYTGELFF
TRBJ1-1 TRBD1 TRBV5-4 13 CASSRQGGTEAFF
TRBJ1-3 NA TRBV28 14 CASSSTGNGNTIYF
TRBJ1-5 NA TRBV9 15 CASSESAGRNQPQHF
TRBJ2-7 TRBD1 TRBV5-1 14 CASSLRGTEAEQYF
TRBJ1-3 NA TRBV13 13 CASSLGSGNTIYF
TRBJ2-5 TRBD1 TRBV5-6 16 CASSPDGTGGGETQYF
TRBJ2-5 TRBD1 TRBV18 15 CASSPRQGDGETQYF
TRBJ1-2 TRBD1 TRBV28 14 CASSLQQGAFGYTF
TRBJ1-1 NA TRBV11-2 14 CASSLGFWNTEAFF
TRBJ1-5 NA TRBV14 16 CASSLGGTGNNQPQHF
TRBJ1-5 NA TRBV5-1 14 CASSLWGEDQPQHF
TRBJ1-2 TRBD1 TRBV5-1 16 CASSLTPGQGMFGYTF
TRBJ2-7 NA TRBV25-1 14 CASTPPGRLYEQYF
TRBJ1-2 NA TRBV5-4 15 CASSPYSGGSYGYTF
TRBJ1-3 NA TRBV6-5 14 CASRDTITGNTIYF